The 31 T cell receptor beta chains in this list originate from one sample, sequenced in a study of long-term antiretroviral therapy in people with HIV. Samples were assayed with immunoSEQ v3.0 at survey level. This table comes from immunoSEQ multiplex PCR, and its TCRdb copy is limited to in-frame clones, with some not included. Of some 2,500 clones detected, 79% appear once; the ten largest clones hold about 9.2%. Sequenced here: unsorted PBMCs, sampled 0.4 years before starting antiretroviral therapy. The receptors originated from a woman in her thirties or forties with HIV.

The V and J genes are TRBV27 and TRBJ2-1; D possibly corresponds to TRBD2 (6 bases). Trimming shortened V by 6 bases and J by 7 bases, and 16 bases separated the two germline ends. The CDR3 consists of 14 residues. Germline V gene lookup returns CDR1 MNHEY and CDR2 SMNVEV (reference sequence). In nucleotides, the CDR3 is TGTGCCAGCAGAACTTATAGCGGCCCGAATGAGCAGTTCTTC. It translates to CASRTYSGPNEQFF.

V is TRBV28 and J is TRBJ2-7, with 7 bases fitting TRBD1. The CDR3 is made up of 15 amino acids. V lost 6 bases to trimming and J lost 0 bases; unmatched junction nucleotides: 8. From germline, CDR1 is MDHEN and CDR2 SYDVKM. The DNA for the CDR3 is TGTGCCAGCAGGGGAGAGGGACAGAGCTCCTACGAGCAGTACTTC. This gives the protein CASRGEGQSSYEQYF.

The genes are TRBV19 and TRBJ2-7; D is unclear. The CDR3 runs 12 residues. Germline V gives CDR1 LNHDA, CDR2 SQIVND (reference sequence). V lost 3 bases and J lost 5, with 8 bases in between. CDR3 in DNA: TGTGCCAGTAGTATTTGGGGAAACGAGCAGTACTTC. Its translation: CASSIWGNEQYF.

The genes are TRBV29-1 and TRBJ2-6; a weak D match, TRBD1 (6 bases). The germline V gene encodes CDR1 SQVTM and CDR2 ANQGSEA. Trimming removed 7 bases at V and 0 bases at J, with 16 bases between. CDR3 length equals 16 residues. The chain's CDR3 is CSAARDTDSGANVLTF. CDR3 sequence (DNA): TGCAGCGCTGCCCGGGACACCGACTCTGGGGCCAACGTCCTGACTTTC.

The chain carries TRBV19 and TRBJ2-4; the match to TRBD2 covers 10 bases. Germline CDR1 is LNHDA and CDR2 is SQIVND (reference sequence). CDR3 length: 19 amino acids. After removal of 6 bases from V and 0 bases from J, the junction contained 14 bases not matched to a gene. As DNA, the CDR3 is TGTGCCAGTAGCTGGACGGGGGTCTTAGCGGGAGGAGCCAAAAACATTCAGTACTTC. As protein: CASSWTGVLAGGAKNIQYF.

V and J are TRBV7-3 and TRBJ2-1; possibly TRBD2 for D (5 bases). V dropped 3 bases and J dropped 5 bases, with 11 bases sitting between them. The germline gives CDR1 SGHTA, CDR2 FQGTGA. The CDR3 extends over 14 amino acids. As DNA, the CDR3 is TGTGCCAGCAGCTTGCAGGACTCTAACAATGAGCAGTTCTTC. This gives the protein CASSLQDSNNEQFF. Based on the CDR3 plus reference TRBV7-3 and TRBJ2-1, the full variable domain is GAGVSQTPSNKVTEKGKYVELRCDPISGHTALYWYRQSLGQGPEFLIYFQGTGAADDSGLPNDRFFAVRPEGSVSTLKIQRTERGDSAVYLCASSLQDSNNEQFFGPGTRLTVL.

This clone came up a few times. The chain joins TRBV6-6 to TRBJ1-2, with a weak D call TRBD1 (5 bases). Trimming stripped 6 bases from V and 5 bases from J, with 10 bases between. CDR3 length: 12 residues. The germline V gene encodes CDR1 MNHNY and CDR2 SVGAGI (reference sequence). The CDR3 region is CASRPRGYGYTF. As DNA, the CDR3 is TGTGCCAGCAGACCCCGGGGGTATGGCTACACCTTC.

This chain links TRBV4-1 with TRBJ1-1, with 7 bases aligning to TRBD1. The ends lost 4 bases at V and 3 bases at J; junction bases unmatched: 5. The CDR3 runs 14 residues. Germline V gives CDR1 MGHRA, CDR2 YSYEKL. CDR3 nucleotides: TGCGCCAGCAGCCTCGGGACAGTATACACTGAAGCTTTCTTT. It is translated as CASSLGTVYTEAFF.

The chain employs TRBV10-3 and TRBJ2-3; 12 nucleotides align to TRBD2. With 0 bases clipped from V and 2 bases from J, the junction kept 12 bases outside the gene matches. The CDR3 totals 20 residues. Germline loops: CDR1 ENHRY, CDR2 SYGVKD. For the CDR3, the DNA is TGTGCCATCAGTGAGTCGACTAGCGGGAGCTTCACCTCCTACACAGATACGCAGTATTTT. Protein: CAISESTSGSFTSYTDTQYF.

This rearrangement joins TRBV11-3 to TRBJ2-5; D is unclear. V lost 4 bases, J lost 3 bases, and 12 bases lay in between. This CDR3 is built from 14 residues. CDR1 is SGHNT, CDR2 YENEEA, per germline. The CDR3 region has the DNA TGTGCCAGCAGCTCCCGAGCAGGTGAAGAGACCCAGTACTTC. It is translated as CASSSRAGEETQYF.

The rearrangement links TRBV5-6 to TRBJ1-1, with D maybe TRBD1 (6 bases). The CDR3 totals 14 residues. V lost 4 bases to trimming and J lost 7 bases, with 17 bases between them. The germline V gene has CDR1 SGHDT and CDR2 YYEEEE. CDR3 in amino acids: CASSRDRMAFEAFF. CDR3 nucleotides: TGTGCCAGCAGCCGTGACAGGATGGCCTTTGAAGCTTTCTTT. The variable domain in full, with the rest retrieved from reference TRBV5-6 and TRBJ1-1, is DAGVTQSPTHLIKTRGQQVTLRCSPKSGHDTVSWYQQALGQGPQFIFQYYEEEERQRGNFPDRFSGHQFPNYSSELNVNALLLGDSALYLCASSRDRMAFEAFFGQGTRLTVV.

This clone was seen more than once but under ten times. J is TRBJ1-2 and V is TRBV27, with D tentatively TRBD1 (5 bases). Trimming shortened V by 4 bases and J by 4 bases, and 16 bases separated the two germline ends. The CDR3 covers 15 residues. Germline V gives CDR1 MNHEY, CDR2 SMNVEV (reference sequence). The CDR3 reads CASSSPSDRSYGYTF. The CDR3 DNA follows: TGTGCCAGCAGTTCCCCCTCCGACAGATCCTATGGCTACACCTTC.

This rearrangement joins TRBV5-1 to TRBJ2-7, with 9 bases identical to TRBD1. The CDR3 totals 14 residues. Germline V gene sequence: CDR1 SGHRS, CDR2 YFSETQ. Trimming at V came to 4 bases and at J to 1 base, leaving 3 bases not matched to a gene. As DNA, the CDR3 is TGCGCCAGCAGCATGGGGACAGGGTCCTACGAGCAGTACTTC. It is translated as CASSMGTGSYEQYF.

The V gene is TRBV18, the J gene TRBJ2-2; a possible D gene is TRBD1 (5 bases). CDR1 is KGHSH, CDR2 LQKENI, per germline. Trimming pared 2 bases from V and 4 bases from J, leaving 14 bases between. The CDR3 contains 16 residues. CDR3 sequence: CASSPEDTAITGELFF. In DNA form, the CDR3 reads TGTGCCAGCTCACCAGAGGACACCGCCATCACCGGGGAGCTGTTTTTT.

V is TRBV6-1 and J is TRBJ1-1; the D is unclear. The CDR3 length is 12 residues. V lost 5 bases, J lost 6 bases, and 10 bases lay in between. Germline values: CDR1 MNHNS, CDR2 SASEGT. CDR3 DNA sequence: TGTGCCAGCAGTTATGACACCTCTGAAGCTTTCTTT. Translated: CASSYDTSEAFF.

The chain recombines TRBV11-2 with TRBJ2-7, with 7 bases matching TRBD2. CDR1 is SGHAT, CDR2 FQNNGV, per germline. V lost 2 bases and J lost 6; bases outside the gene matches: 13. The CDR3 is made up of 16 amino acids. The DNA for the CDR3 is TGTGCCAGCAGCTTATATCTGGGGGGGAGGGGTCCCGAGCAGTACTTC. Its translation: CASSLYLGGRGPEQYF.

The J gene is TRBJ2-5, the V gene TRBV19, with a weak D call TRBD1 (6 bases). Germline assignment: CDR1 LNHDA and CDR2 SQIVND (reference sequence). The CDR3 contains 16 residues. The V and J ends lost 5 bases and 3 bases respectively, with 19 bases between them. The CDR3 DNA follows: TGTGCCAGTAGTGGGCCCGGGACATACTTGGAAGAGACCCAGTACTTC. This encodes CASSGPGTYLEETQYF.

By share, this clone counts as large. As DNA, the CDR3 is TGTGCCAGCAGACGGGGACCGTTGAACAATCAGCCCCAGCATTTT. Protein product: CASRRGPLNNQPQHF. The chain carries TRBV2 and TRBJ1-5, with D possibly TRBD1 on 5 matching bases. The germline V and J ends were trimmed by 6 bases and 3 bases, with 15 bases remaining between them. CDR3 size: 15 residues. The germline V gene encodes CDR1 SNHLY and CDR2 FYNNEI.

The J gene is TRBJ2-7, the V gene TRBV4-1; 10 bases are shared with TRBD1. The germline gives CDR1 MGHRA, CDR2 YSYEKL. The CDR3 consists of 17 residues. V was pared by 1 base and J by 4 bases, with 10 bases of the junction left unmatched. CDR3 sequence (DNA): TGCGCCAGCAGCCAAGTACGAGTGGTGGGACAGGGGTACGAGCAGTACTTC. Its protein is CASSQVRVVGQGYEQYF.

The chain recombines TRBV19 with TRBJ1-1, with TRBD1 identical over 7 bases. Germline-derived CDR1 and CDR2 are LNHDA and SQIVND (reference sequence). This CDR3 is 18 amino acids long. Trimming removed 2 bases from V and 0 bases from J; junction bases left unmatched: 12. CDR3 loop: CASSIRGQTSQLNTEAFF. CDR3 DNA sequence: TGTGCCAGTAGTATAAGGGGACAGACATCTCAATTGAACACTGAAGCTTTCTTT.

J is TRBJ2-3 and V is TRBV7-4; D is unresolved. Trimming pared 3 bases from V and 6 bases from J, leaving 4 bases between. CDR3 length: 11 amino acids. Germline assignment: CDR1 SGHVT and CDR2 SQSDAQ. In nucleotides, the CDR3 is TGTGCCAGCAGCTTCTTGGATACGCAGTATTTT. It codes for CASSFLDTQYF. The variable domain in full, with the rest retrieved from reference TRBV7-4 and TRBJ2-3, is GAGVSQSPRYKVAKRGRDVALRCDSISGHVTLYWYRQTLGQGSEVLTYSQSDAQRDKSGRPSGRFSAERPERSVSTLKIQRTEQGDSAVYLCASSFLDTQYFGPGTRLTVL.

The genes are TRBV15 and TRBJ2-3; the D is unclear. V was shortened by 1 base and J by 6 bases, with 5 bases between the two germline ends. Germline V lookup: CDR1 LNHNV, CDR2 YYDKDF (reference sequence). The CDR3 covers 12 residues. CDR3 sequence: CATSRVGDTQYF. DNA for the CDR3: TGTGCCACCAGCAGAGTAGGGGATACGCAGTATTTT.

The chain combines TRBV7-2 with TRBJ2-1; unclear D gene. With 3 bases removed from V and 5 bases from J, the gap between germline ends came to 8 bases. The CDR3 is 13 amino acids. The germline CDR1 and CDR2 sequences are SGHTA and FQGNSA. The CDR3: CASSFGSHNEQFF. Written as DNA, the CDR3 is TGTGCCAGCAGCTTCGGATCCCACAATGAGCAGTTCTTC.

About this clone: One end of the junction varies from germline; a read error may be responsible. The chain recombines TRBV7-2 with TRBJ2-4; D might be TRBD2 (6 bases). Looked up from germline, CDR1 is SGHTA and CDR2 is FQGNSA. The CDR3 is 12 amino acids. CDR3 sequence (DNA): TGTGCCAGCAGCTCATCGGGACTCCTAACGAGCTTC. It yields the protein CASSSSGLLTSF.

This sequence joins TRBV27 and TRBJ1-4; no clear D gene. From germline, CDR1 is MNHEY and CDR2 SMNVEV (reference sequence). The germline V and J ends were trimmed by 3 bases and 8 bases, with 10 bases remaining between them. The CDR3 is 13 amino acids. The CDR3 DNA sequence: TGTGCCAGCAGTTTGTGGGGTGAGGAAAAACTGTTTTTT. Translating it yields CASSLWGEEKLFF.

This sequence joins TRBV6-1 and TRBJ1-4, with unresolved D. The CDR3 is 16 amino acids. Germline V gene lookup returns CDR1 MNHNS and CDR2 SASEGT. V shed 3 bases and J shed 7 bases, with 18 bases lying between them. CDR3 region: CASSEQHGPLVEKLFF. The CDR3, as DNA: TGTGCCAGCAGTGAGCAGCACGGACCCCTGGTTGAAAAACTGTTTTTT.

This clone is large. The chain recombines TRBV4-1 with TRBJ2-1; perhaps TRBD1 as D (5 bases). Trimming took off 4 bases at V and 6 bases at J, with 10 bases between the two ends. Germline V gives CDR1 MGHRA, CDR2 YSYEKL. The CDR3 has 13 residues. The CDR3 region has the DNA TGCGCCAGCAGCCGCTCCCAGGGCAATGAGCAGTTCTTC. Translating it yields CASSRSQGNEQFF.

CDR3 coding DNA: TGTGCCAGCAGCGGAACAGGGTTTCATGGCTACACCTTC. Amino acid sequence: CASSGTGFHGYTF. V and J are TRBV11-2 and TRBJ1-2; D may be TRBD1 (6 bases). CDR3 size: 13 residues. Germline assignment: CDR1 SGHAT and CDR2 FQNNGV. With 5 bases removed from V and 6 bases from J, the gap between germline ends came to 13 bases.

This sequence joins TRBV5-6 and TRBJ1-1; 8 bases are shared with TRBD1. This CDR3 spans 12 amino acids. Germline CDR1 and CDR2: SGHDT and YYEEEE. Unmatched junction bases numbered 1, after V lost 2 bases and J lost 7 bases. The DNA for the CDR3 is TGTGCCAGCAGCTTTGGGACAGGTGAAGCTTTCTTT. This translates into CASSFGTGEAFF.

The chain uses TRBV5-4 and TRBJ1-3, with a possible D match to TRBD1 (5 bases). Germline V lookup: CDR1 SGHNT, CDR2 YYREEE (reference sequence). The CDR3 sequence is 16 residues long. The ends were cut back, 4 bases at V and 0 bases at J, with 14 bases in the middle. The CDR3 coding sequence is TGTGCCAGCAGCCGCCCTGACAGCCACTCTGGAAACACCATATATTTT. This sequence encodes CASSRPDSHSGNTIYF.

The chain couples TRBV28 to TRBJ2-5; D might be TRBD1 (6 bases). The end of the DNA aligns better with TRBJ2-7, so the J call may be wrong. The CDR3 is made up of 15 amino acids. Germline V gene sequence: CDR1 MDHEN, CDR2 SYDVKM. The CDR3 region has the DNA TGTGCCAGCAGTATGAAAGACAGGCCCCTCTACGAGCAGTACTTC. Translated, it gives CASSMKDRPLYEQYF.